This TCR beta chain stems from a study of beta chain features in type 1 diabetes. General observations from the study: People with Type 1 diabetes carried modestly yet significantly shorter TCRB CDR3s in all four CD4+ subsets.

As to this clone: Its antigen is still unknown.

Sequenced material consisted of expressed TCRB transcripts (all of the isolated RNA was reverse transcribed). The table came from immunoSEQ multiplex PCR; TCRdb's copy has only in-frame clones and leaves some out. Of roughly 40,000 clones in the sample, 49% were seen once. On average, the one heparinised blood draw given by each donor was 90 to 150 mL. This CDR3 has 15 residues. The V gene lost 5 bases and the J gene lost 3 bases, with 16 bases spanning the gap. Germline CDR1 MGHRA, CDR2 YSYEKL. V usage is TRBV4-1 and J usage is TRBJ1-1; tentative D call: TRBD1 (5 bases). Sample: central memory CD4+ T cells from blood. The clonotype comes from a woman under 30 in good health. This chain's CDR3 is CASSSRPTVDTEAFF. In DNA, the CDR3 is TGCGCCAGCAGCTCCCGTCCGACAGTCGACACTGAAGCTTTCTTT.